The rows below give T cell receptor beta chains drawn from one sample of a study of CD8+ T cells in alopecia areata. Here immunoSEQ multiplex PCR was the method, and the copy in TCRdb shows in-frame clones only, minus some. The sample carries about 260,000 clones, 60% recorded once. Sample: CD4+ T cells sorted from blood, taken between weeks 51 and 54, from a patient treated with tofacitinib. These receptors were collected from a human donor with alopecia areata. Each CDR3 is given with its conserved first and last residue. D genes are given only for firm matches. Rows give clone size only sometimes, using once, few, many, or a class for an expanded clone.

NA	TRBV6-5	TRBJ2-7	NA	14	TGTGCCAGCAGCCCCAAGCCCCCGGTCTACGAGCAGTACTTC	CASSPKPPVYEQYF
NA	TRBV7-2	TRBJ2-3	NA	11	TGTGCCAGCAGCTTAATTGATACGCAGTATTTT	CASSLIDTQYF
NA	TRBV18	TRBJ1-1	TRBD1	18	TGTGCCAGCTCACCACGTGCGGGACAGGGCCTCACGAGAACTGAAGCTTTCTTT	CASSPRAGQGLTRTEAFF
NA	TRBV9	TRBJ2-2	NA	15	TGTGCCAGCAGCCCGAGCGACGTGAGCACCGGGGAGCTGTTTTTT	CASSPSDVSTGELFF
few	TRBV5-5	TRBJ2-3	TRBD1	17	TGTGCCAGCAGCTTGGCCACGGTGGGACAGCGCACAGATACGCAGTATTTT	CASSLATVGQRTDTQYF
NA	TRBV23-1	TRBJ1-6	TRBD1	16	TGCGCCAGCAGTCACCCCCCTCGGGCAGGGGGGTCACCCCTCCACTTT	CASSHPPRAGGSPLHF
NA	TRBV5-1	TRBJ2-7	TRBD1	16	TGCGCCAGCAGCTTGATAGACAGGGGGATAAAGAACGAGCAGTACTTC	CASSLIDRGIKNEQYF
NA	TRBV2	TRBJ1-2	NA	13	TGTGCCAGCAGTGAATACAGGGAAGCTGGCTACACCTTC	CASSEYREAGYTF
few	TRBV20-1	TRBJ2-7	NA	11	TGCAGCGGAAGCTCATTAAACGAGCAGTACTTC	CSGSSLNEQYF
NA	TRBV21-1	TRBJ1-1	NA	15	TGTGCCAGCAGCCCTACGACAGGGATGGTCACTGAAGCTTTCTTT	CASSPTTGMVTEAFF
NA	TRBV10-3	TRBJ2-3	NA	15	TGTGCCATCAGTCCACAGGCTAGCGTGTCCGATACGCAGTATTTT	CAISPQASVSDTQYF
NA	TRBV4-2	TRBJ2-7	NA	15	TGTGCCAGCAGCCTATACGGACAGCTCTCCTACGAGCAGTACTTC	CASSLYGQLSYEQYF
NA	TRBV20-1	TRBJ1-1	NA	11	TGCAGTGGGGGCCTGAACACTGAAGCTTTCTTT	CSGGLNTEAFF
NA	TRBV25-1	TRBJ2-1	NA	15	TGTGCCAGCAGTAGCCTGATGGGCTCCTACAATGAGCAGTTCTTC	CASSSLMGSYNEQFF
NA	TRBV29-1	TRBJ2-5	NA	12	TGCACCGGGGGAGGTCCGGGGGAGACCCAGTACTTC	CTGGGPGETQYF
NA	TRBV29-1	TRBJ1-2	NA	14	TGCAGCGTTCTCAGGCAGACCTCTAACTATGGCTACACCTTC	CSVLRQTSNYGYTF
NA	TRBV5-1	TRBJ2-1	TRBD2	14	TGCGCCAGCAGCGGGCTAGCGGGGTCCAATGAGCAGTTCTTC	CASSGLAGSNEQFF
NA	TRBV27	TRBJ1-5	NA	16	TGTGCCAGCAGTTCCCTCTCAGGGGCCCTCAATCAGCCCCAGCATTTT	CASSSLSGALNQPQHF
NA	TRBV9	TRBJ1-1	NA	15	TGTGCCAGCAGCGTAGAATTAGGAAGGAACACTGAAGCTTTCTTT	CASSVELGRNTEAFF
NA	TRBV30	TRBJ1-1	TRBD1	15	TGTGCCTGGACCGTACAGGGGGCGTTGAGCACTGAAGCTTTCTTT	CAWTVQGALSTEAFF
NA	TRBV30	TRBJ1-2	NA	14	TGTGCCTGGAGGGCATCAGGGAGGGACTATGGCTACACCTTC	CAWRASGRDYGYTF
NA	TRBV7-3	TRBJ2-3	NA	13	TGTGCCAGCGGGGAACCGGGGGCAGATACGCAGTATTTT	CASGEPGADTQYF
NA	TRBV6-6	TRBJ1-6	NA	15	TGTGCCAGCAGTCTTGGCAGGGGAGGTAATTCACCCCTCCACTTT	CASSLGRGGNSPLHF
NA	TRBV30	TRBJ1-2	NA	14	TGTGCCTGGAGTACAGTGTTTTCTAACTATGGCTACACCTTC	CAWSTVFSNYGYTF
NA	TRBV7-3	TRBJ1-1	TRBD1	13	TGTGCCAGCAGCCCCGGGACAGGCACTGAAGCTTTCTTT	CASSPGTGTEAFF
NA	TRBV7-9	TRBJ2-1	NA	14	TGTGCCAGCAGCCTCGGGGATTTCTACAATGAGCAGTTCTTC	CASSLGDFYNEQFF
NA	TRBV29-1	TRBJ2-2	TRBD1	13	TGCAGCGTTCAAACAGGGGGAACCGGGGAGCTGTTTTTT	CSVQTGGTGELFF
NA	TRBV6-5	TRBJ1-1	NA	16	TGTGCCAGCAGTTACAGGCGATTCAACCTGAACACTGAAGCTTTCTTT	CASSYRRFNLNTEAFF
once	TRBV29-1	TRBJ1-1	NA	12	TGCAGCGTCTATGGGATGAACACTGAAGCTTTCTTT	CSVYGMNTEAFF
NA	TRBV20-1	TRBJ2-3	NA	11	TGCAGTGCTAAATTCACAGATACGCAGTATTTT	CSAKFTDTQYF
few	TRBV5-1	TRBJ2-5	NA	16	TGCGCCAGCAGCCCGATCGGGCTGGGCAGTCAAGAGACCCAGTACTTC	CASSPIGLGSQETQYF
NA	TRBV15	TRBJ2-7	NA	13	TGTGCCACCAGCAGAGATCTACGCGCCCAGCAGTACTTC	CATSRDLRAQQYF
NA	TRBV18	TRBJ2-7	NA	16	TGTGCCAGCTCACTCTACCACGGCGGGGCTTCCTACGAGCAGTACTTC	CASSLYHGGASYEQYF
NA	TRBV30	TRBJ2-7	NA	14	TGTGCCTGGAGTCTCATGACCGGGCCCTACGAGCAGTACTTC	CAWSLMTGPYEQYF